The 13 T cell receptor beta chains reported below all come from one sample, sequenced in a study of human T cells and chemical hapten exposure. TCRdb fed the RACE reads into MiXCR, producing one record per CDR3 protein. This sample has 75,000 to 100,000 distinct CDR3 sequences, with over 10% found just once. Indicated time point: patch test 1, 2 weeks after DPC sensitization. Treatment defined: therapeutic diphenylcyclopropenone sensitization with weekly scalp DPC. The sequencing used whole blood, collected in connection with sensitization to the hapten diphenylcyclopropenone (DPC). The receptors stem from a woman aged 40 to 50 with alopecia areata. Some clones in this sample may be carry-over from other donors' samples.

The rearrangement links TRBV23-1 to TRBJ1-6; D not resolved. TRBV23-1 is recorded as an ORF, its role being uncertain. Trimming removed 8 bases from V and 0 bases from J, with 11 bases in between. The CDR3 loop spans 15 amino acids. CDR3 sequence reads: CASGTESSYNSPLHF. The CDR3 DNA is TGCGCCAGCGGCACGGAGAGCTCCTATAATTCACCCCTCCACTTT.

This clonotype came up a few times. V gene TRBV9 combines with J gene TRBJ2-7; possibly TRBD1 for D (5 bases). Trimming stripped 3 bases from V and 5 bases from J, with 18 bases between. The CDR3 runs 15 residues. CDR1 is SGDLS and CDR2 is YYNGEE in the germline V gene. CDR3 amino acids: CASSADISQGDEQYF. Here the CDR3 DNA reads TGTGCCAGCAGCGCCGACATCTCCCAAGGGGACGAGCAGTACTTC.

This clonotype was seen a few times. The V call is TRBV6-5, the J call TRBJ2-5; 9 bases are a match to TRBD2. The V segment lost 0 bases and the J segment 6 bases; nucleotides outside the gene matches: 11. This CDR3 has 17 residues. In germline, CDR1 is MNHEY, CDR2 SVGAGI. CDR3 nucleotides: TGTGCCAGCAGTTACTCGAGGTCTAGCGGGATAGGACAGACCCAGTACTTC. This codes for CASSYSRSSGIGQTQYF.

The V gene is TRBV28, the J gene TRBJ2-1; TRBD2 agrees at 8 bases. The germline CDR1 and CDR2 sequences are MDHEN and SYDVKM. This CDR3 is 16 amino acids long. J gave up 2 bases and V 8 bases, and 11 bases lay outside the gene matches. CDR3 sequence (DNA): TGTGCCAGCGGCTGGGCGGGAGGTATCACCTACAATGAGCAGTTCTTC. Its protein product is CASGWAGGITYNEQFF.

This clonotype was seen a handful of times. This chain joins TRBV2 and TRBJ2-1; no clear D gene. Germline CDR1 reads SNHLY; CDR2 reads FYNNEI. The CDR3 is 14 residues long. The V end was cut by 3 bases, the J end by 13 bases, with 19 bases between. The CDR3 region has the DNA TGTGCCAGCAGTGACTCCTTAACAGCTTTATCCCAGTTCTTC. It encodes CASSDSLTALSQFF.

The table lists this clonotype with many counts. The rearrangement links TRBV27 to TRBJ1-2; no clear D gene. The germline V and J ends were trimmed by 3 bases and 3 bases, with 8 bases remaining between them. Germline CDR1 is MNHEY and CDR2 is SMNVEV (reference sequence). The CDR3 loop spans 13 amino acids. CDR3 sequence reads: CASSFEGYYGYTF. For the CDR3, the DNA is TGTGCCAGCAGTTTCGAGGGTTACTATGGCTACACCTTC.

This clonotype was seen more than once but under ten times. The CDR3 loop reads CASSLTGARGYTF. The CDR3 DNA follows: TGTGCCAGCAGTTTGACAGGGGCGCGCGGCTACACCTTC. The V gene is TRBV28, the J gene TRBJ1-2; 8 bases align to TRBD1. Germline lookup yields CDR1 MDHEN and CDR2 SYDVKM. V was pared by 3 bases and J by 8 bases, with 5 bases of the junction left unmatched. The CDR3 consists of 13 residues.

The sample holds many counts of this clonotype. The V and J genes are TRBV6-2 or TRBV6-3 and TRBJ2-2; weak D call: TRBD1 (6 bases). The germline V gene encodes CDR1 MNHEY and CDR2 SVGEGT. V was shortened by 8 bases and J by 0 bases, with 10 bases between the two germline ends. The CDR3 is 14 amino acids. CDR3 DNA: TGTGCCAGCGGGGGCCCTACGAACACCGGGGAGCTGTTTTTT. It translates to CASGGPTNTGELFF.

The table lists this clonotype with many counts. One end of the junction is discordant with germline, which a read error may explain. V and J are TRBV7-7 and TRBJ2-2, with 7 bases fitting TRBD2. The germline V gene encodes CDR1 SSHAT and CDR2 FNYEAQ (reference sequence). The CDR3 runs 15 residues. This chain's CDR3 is CASSPGTKNTGELFF. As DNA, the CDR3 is TGTGCTAGCAGCCCCGGGACTAAGAACACCGGGGAGCTGTTTTTT.

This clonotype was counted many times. The CDR3, as DNA: TGTGCCAGCAGTTTATTCCGCGTCTCCTACGAGCAGTACTTC. This codes for CASSLFRVSYEQYF. This sequence joins TRBV12-3 or TRBV12-4 and TRBJ2-7; D is undetermined. This CDR3 comprises 14 residues. V lost 2 bases to trimming and J lost 0 bases, with 8 bases between them.

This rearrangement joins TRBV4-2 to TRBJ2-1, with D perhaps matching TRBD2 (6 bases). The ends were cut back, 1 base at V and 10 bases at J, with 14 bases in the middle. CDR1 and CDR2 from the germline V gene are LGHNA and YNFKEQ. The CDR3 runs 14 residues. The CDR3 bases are TGTGCCAGCAGCCAAGCGCGGGGCGAAGCGGAGCAGTTCTTC. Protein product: CASSQARGEAEQFF.

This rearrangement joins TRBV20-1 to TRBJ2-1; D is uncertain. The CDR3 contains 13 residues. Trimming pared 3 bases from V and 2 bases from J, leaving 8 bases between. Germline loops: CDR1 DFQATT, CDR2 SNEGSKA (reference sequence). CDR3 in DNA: TGCAGTGCTAGTCTGTCTACCTACAATGAGCAGTTCTTC. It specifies CSASLSTYNEQFF.

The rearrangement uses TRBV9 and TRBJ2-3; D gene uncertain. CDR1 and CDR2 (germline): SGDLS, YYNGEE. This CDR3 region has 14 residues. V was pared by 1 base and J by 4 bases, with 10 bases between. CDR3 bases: TGTGCCAGCAGCGTATCAGGTTTGGCAGATACGCAGTATTTT. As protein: CASSVSGLADTQYF.